A selection of T cell receptor beta chains follows, all from one sample in a study of identical twins. TCRdb fed the 5' RACE reads into MiXCR, producing one record per CDR3 protein. The data hold 250,000 to 300,000 distinct CDR3 sequences, with about 8.5% observed a single time. The same data also contributed to another study, on yellow fever vaccine responses in identical twins.

The sequencing sample was made of CD8+ T cells sorted from blood. The source of these receptors is a woman aged 18-29 years in good health. CDR3s leave out the opening cysteine and the closing phenylalanine or tryptophan. The order of the fields is V gene, CDR3 protein.

v_gene: TRBV6-1; CDR3aa: ASGQGETQY
v_gene: TRBV7-8; CDR3aa: ASSPPAGEEGQETQY
v_gene: TRBV20-1; CDR3aa: SSLVKNFYEQY
v_gene: TRBV4-1; CDR3aa: ASSQDREYNEQF
v_gene: TRBV4-1; CDR3aa: ASSQMTGGSYEQY
v_gene: TRBV6-5; CDR3aa: ASSWTSGAREQY
v_gene: TRBV6-4; CDR3aa: ASSPTANNEQF
v_gene: TRBV9; CDR3aa: ASSVGFMNTEAF
v_gene: TRBV10-3; CDR3aa: AISEDSPYEQY
v_gene: TRBV5-4; CDR3aa: ASQTRSGADEQF
v_gene: TRBV5-1; CDR3aa: ASSSFLGTGKETQY
v_gene: TRBV28; CDR3aa: ASSLSGSGEQY
v_gene: TRBV30; CDR3aa: AWATGSTDTQY
v_gene: TRBV9; CDR3aa: ASRPPSGANEQY
v_gene: TRBV7-9; CDR3aa: ASSPRTGGNEQF
v_gene: TRBV12-3/TRBV12-4; CDR3aa: ASSSPLGTTDTQY
v_gene: TRBV15; CDR3aa: ATSTGQISGANVLT
v_gene: TRBV28; CDR3aa: ASSPPGQGINTGELF
v_gene: TRBV7-9; CDR3aa: ASSPHMGPRLDEQF
v_gene: TRBV6-1; CDR3aa: ASTLTRGITEAF
v_gene: TRBV6-4; CDR3aa: ASRTSPTGFGGSLYNEQF
v_gene: TRBV27; CDR3aa: ASSLELALEEQF
v_gene: TRBV4-3; CDR3aa: ASSQDMIYTEAF
v_gene: TRBV20-1; CDR3aa: SALTRRATGELF
v_gene: TRBV20-1; CDR3aa: SATTGIGDQPQH
v_gene: TRBV7-6; CDR3aa: ASSRTAFTEAF
v_gene: TRBV4-3; CDR3aa: ASSQGGLAGNNEQF
v_gene: TRBV3-1; CDR3aa: ASRKAASGYNEQF
v_gene: TRBV24-1; CDR3aa: ATSDPGTGADRGGELF
v_gene: TRBV5-1; CDR3aa: ASSLDSSGPPVGTEAF